The next 9 T cell receptor beta chains were all read from a single sample in a study of blood T cell repertoires in COVID-19. Produced via immunoSEQ multiplex PCR; TCRdb's table is partial and in-frame only. The profile covers roughly 45,000 clones, with about 92% appearing a single time and under 20% taken by the ten largest. The sequencing input was peripheral blood. The receptors derive from an older man with active COVID-19.

The chain is built from TRBV3-1 (or the pseudogene TRBV3-2) and TRBJ2-1; 10 bases map to TRBD1. Germline CDR1 is LGHDT and CDR2 is YNNKEL (reference sequence). This CDR3 contains 15 residues. J lost 3 bases, V lost 4 bases, and 3 bases had no gene match. In DNA, the CDR3 is TGTGCCAGCAGCCCCTGGACAGGGGGCTACAATGAGCAGTTCTTC. As protein: CASSPWTGGYNEQFF.

V and J are TRBV14 and TRBJ2-1; D perhaps matches TRBD2 (7 bases). CDR3 length equals 15 residues. CDR1 is SGHDN and CDR2 is FVKESK in the germline V gene. The ends were cut back, 1 base at V and 5 bases at J, with 12 bases in the middle. The CDR3 coding sequence is TGTGCCAGCAGCCAAGCGGGGGGCCCAAACAATGAGCAGTTCTTC. Its translation is CASSQAGGPNNEQFF.

The rearrangement links TRBV6-2 or TRBV6-3 to TRBJ2-5; TRBD1 agrees at 7 bases. The CDR3 length is 14 residues. Germline CDR1 MNHEY, CDR2 SVGEGT. J lost 5 bases, V lost 2 bases, and 5 bases had no gene match. CDR3 DNA: TGTGCCAGCAGTTACCAGGGGGTTGGGGAGACCCAGTACTTC. Translated, it gives CASSYQGVGETQYF.

This clone was observed a single time. The rearrangement joins TRBV27 to TRBJ2-1; the match to TRBD2 covers 8 bases. Trimming cost V 7 bases and J 6 bases; bases outside gene matches: 17. The CDR3 sequence is 17 residues long. Germline-derived CDR1 and CDR2 are MNHEY and SMNVEV (reference sequence). CDR3 loop: CASKGDGSGRSANEQFF. The CDR3 DNA is TGTGCCAGCAAGGGGGATGGGAGCGGGAGAAGTGCCAATGAGCAGTTCTTC.

The chain is built from TRBV28 and TRBJ2-3, with D maybe TRBD1 (6 bases). Trimming left V 7 bases short and J 1 base short, with 18 bases between. Germline assignment: CDR1 MDHEN and CDR2 SYDVKM. The CDR3 has 16 residues. CDR3 amino acids: CASTPYPGARTDTQYF. The DNA of the CDR3 is TGTGCCAGCACTCCTTACCCAGGGGCGCGCACAGATACGCAGTATTTT.

This sequence joins TRBV5-1 and TRBJ2-2, with 8 bases that match TRBD1. From germline, CDR1 is SGHRS and CDR2 YFSETQ. This CDR3 has 15 residues. V dropped 4 bases and J dropped 7; count of bases not matched to a gene: 9. The CDR3 loop is CASSPPTGANGELFF. CDR3 nucleotides: TGCGCCAGCAGCCCGCCGACAGGGGCAAACGGGGAGCTGTTTTTT.

The chain recombines TRBV5-1 with TRBJ2-1, with TRBD2 matching 7 bases. The V gene's germline CDR1 is SGHRS and CDR2 YFSETQ. CDR3 length: 15 residues. The J segment lost 3 bases and the V segment lost 1 base, leaving 4 bases of the junction unmatched. In nucleotides, the CDR3 is TGCGCCAGCAGCTTGACGGGACTACTCTACAATGAGCAGTTCTTC. It yields the protein CASSLTGLLYNEQFF.

The rearrangement links TRBV6-5 to TRBJ1-6; weak D call: TRBD1 (6 bases). Germline assignment: CDR1 MNHEY and CDR2 SVGAGI. The CDR3 loop spans 15 amino acids. The ends were cut back, 2 bases at V and 5 bases at J, with 10 bases in the middle. The CDR3 protein is CASSYTGHNNSPLHF. In DNA, the CDR3 is TGTGCCAGCAGTTACACGGGACACAATAATTCACCCCTCCACTTT.

The chain is built from TRBV6-2 or TRBV6-3 and TRBJ1-1; D is uncertain. The CDR3 totals 13 residues. The V end lost 0 bases, the J end lost 7 bases, and 9 bases lay between the germline ends. CDR1 and CDR2 from the germline V gene are MNHEY and SVGEGT. The CDR3 DNA reads as TGTGCCAGCAGTTACTCGGCCTACAGTGAAGCTTTCTTT. This translates into CASSYSAYSEAFF.